The rows below give T cell receptor beta chains drawn from one sample of a study of blood T cell repertoires in COVID-19. The data were produced by immunoSEQ multiplex PCR, yet TCRdb's version contains in-frame clones alone and is incomplete. Found here are roughly 64,000 clones, 80% to 90% of them singletons; the top ten hold 5.6%. The sequenced sample consisted of peripheral blood. The receptors come from a woman in her sixties with acute or convalescent COVID-19. CDR3s include the opening cysteine and the closing phenylalanine or tryptophan. The order of the fields is V gene, J gene, clone size, D gene, CDR3 DNA, CDR3 protein. The D gene is left open where the match is weak. The size entry is marked missing in some rows and otherwise reads once, few, many or a size class.

v_gene: TRBV2; j_gene: TRBJ2-3; abundance: once; d_gene: .; CDR3nt: TGTGCCAGCAGGGGACATATCACAGATACGCAGTATTTT; CDR3aa: CASRGHITDTQYF
v_gene: TRBV5-8; j_gene: TRBJ2-6; abundance: .; d_gene: TRBD1; CDR3nt: TGTGCCAGCAGCCGCAGGGGGCCGGGGGCCAACGTCCTGACTTTC; CDR3aa: CASSRRGPGANVLTF
v_gene: TRBV30; j_gene: TRBJ2-3; abundance: .; d_gene: TRBD2; CDR3nt: TGTGCCTGCTCGACTAGCGGGGGGGCTTTTAGCACAGATACGCAGTATTTT; CDR3aa: CACSTSGGAFSTDTQYF
v_gene: TRBV19; j_gene: TRBJ2-3; abundance: .; d_gene: TRBD2; CDR3nt: TGTGCCAGTAGGAAGCGGGGGGCCGCAGATACGCAGTATTTT; CDR3aa: CASRKRGAADTQYF
v_gene: TRBV5-5; j_gene: TRBJ1-5; abundance: .; d_gene: TRBD1; CDR3nt: TGTGCCAGCACGGTGGGGGGGACAGGTCAGCCCCAGCATTTT; CDR3aa: CASTVGGTGQPQHF
v_gene: TRBV24-1; j_gene: TRBJ1-2; abundance: .; d_gene: .; CDR3nt: TGTGCCACCAGAGGGGCCGGAAGCTATGGCTACACCTTC; CDR3aa: CATRGAGSYGYTF
v_gene: TRBV11-2; j_gene: TRBJ2-4; abundance: .; d_gene: TRBD1; CDR3nt: TGTGCCAGCAGCTGGGGGACAGGTCGAAACATTCAGTACTTC; CDR3aa: CASSWGTGRNIQYF
v_gene: TRBV10-2; j_gene: TRBJ2-2; abundance: .; d_gene: .; CDR3nt: TGCGCCAGCAGTGTTCAGGGGATCACCGGGGAGCTGTTTTTT; CDR3aa: CASSVQGITGELFF
v_gene: TRBV5-1; j_gene: TRBJ2-3; abundance: .; d_gene: TRBD2; CDR3nt: TGCGCCAGCAGGCCGACTAGCCTAGATACGCAGTATTTT; CDR3aa: CASRPTSLDTQYF
v_gene: TRBV6-5; j_gene: TRBJ1-6; abundance: .; d_gene: .; CDR3nt: TGTGCCATCGGGGACTACAATTCACCCCTCCACTTT; CDR3aa: CAIGDYNSPLHF
v_gene: TRBV5-4; j_gene: TRBJ2-3; abundance: .; d_gene: TRBD2; CDR3nt: TGTGCCAGCAGAGCTACTAGCGGGGGCACAGATACGCAGTATTTT; CDR3aa: CASRATSGGTDTQYF
v_gene: TRBV19; j_gene: TRBJ1-3; abundance: .; d_gene: TRBD1; CDR3nt: TGTGCCACATCCGAGGGACAGACGGGGGGAAACACCATATATTTT; CDR3aa: CATSEGQTGGNTIYF
v_gene: TRBV19; j_gene: TRBJ1-6; abundance: once; d_gene: .; CDR3nt: TGTGCCAGTAATACCCCCCCTACGAGGAATTCACCCCTCCACTTT; CDR3aa: CASNTPPTRNSPLHF
v_gene: TRBV29-1; j_gene: TRBJ1-1; abundance: once; d_gene: .; CDR3nt: TGCAGCGCCCCCTTCTTGGATACAGGGATGAATGAAGCTTTCTTT; CDR3aa: CSAPFLDTGMNEAFF
v_gene: TRBV3-1/TRBV3-2; j_gene: TRBJ2-5; abundance: once; d_gene: TRBD2; CDR3nt: TGTGCCAGCAGCCAAGAACCGGGACTAGCGGGGGAGTGGGGGGAGACCCAGTACTTC; CDR3aa: CASSQEPGLAGEWGETQYF
v_gene: TRBV9; j_gene: TRBJ1-3; abundance: .; d_gene: .; CDR3nt: TGTGCCAGCAGCGTACGGAGTTATGACACCATATATTTT; CDR3aa: CASSVRSYDTIYF
v_gene: TRBV6-2/TRBV6-3; j_gene: TRBJ2-1; abundance: .; d_gene: .; CDR3nt: TGTGCCAGCAGTTACAGGCAGTATAGTCGAGTATCCGGGAATGAGCAGTTCTTC; CDR3aa: CASSYRQYSRVSGNEQFF
v_gene: TRBV30; j_gene: TRBJ2-2; abundance: .; d_gene: .; CDR3nt: TGTGCCTGGAGTACCCCCCCCTACGGGGAGCTGTTTTTT; CDR3aa: CAWSTPPYGELFF
v_gene: TRBV6-5; j_gene: TRBJ2-2; abundance: .; d_gene: .; CDR3nt: TGTGCCAGCAGACGAAGGGGTGCCGGGGAGCTGTTTTTT; CDR3aa: CASRRRGAGELFF
v_gene: TRBV2; j_gene: TRBJ1-2; abundance: .; d_gene: .; CDR3nt: TGTGCCAGCAGTGGGAGCTATGGCTACACCTTC; CDR3aa: CASSGSYGYTF
v_gene: TRBV12-3/TRBV12-4; j_gene: TRBJ2-1; abundance: .; d_gene: TRBD2; CDR3nt: TGTGCCAGCAGTTTGGATTCCGGGGGGGCCGAGTTCTTC; CDR3aa: CASSLDSGGAEFF
v_gene: TRBV7-3; j_gene: TRBJ2-7; abundance: .; d_gene: .; CDR3nt: TGTGCCAGCAGCTCCCAACGGGGATACGAGCAGTGCTTC; CDR3aa: CASSSQRGYEQCF
v_gene: TRBV2; j_gene: TRBJ1-2; abundance: .; d_gene: .; CDR3nt: TGTGCCAGCAGTGAAAGACGGGGCTATGGCTACACCTTC; CDR3aa: CASSERRGYGYTF
v_gene: TRBV6-1; j_gene: TRBJ1-2; abundance: .; d_gene: .; CDR3nt: TGTGCCAGCAGTGAAGCGATGGGCAGGGGTAACTATGGCTACACCTTC; CDR3aa: CASSEAMGRGNYGYTF
v_gene: TRBV5-1; j_gene: TRBJ2-5; abundance: .; d_gene: TRBD2; CDR3nt: TGCGCCAGCAGCGCGGGACTAGCGGGGGGCCAAGAGACCCAGTACTTC; CDR3aa: CASSAGLAGGQETQYF
v_gene: TRBV13; j_gene: TRBJ1-2; abundance: .; d_gene: TRBD1; CDR3nt: TGTGCCAGCAGCTTAAAGGGACAGGATAACTATGGCTACACCTTC; CDR3aa: CASSLKGQDNYGYTF
v_gene: TRBV5-5; j_gene: TRBJ1-2; abundance: .; d_gene: .; CDR3nt: TGTGCCAGCAGCGCCCCCAGGGGTGGAGGCTACACCTTC; CDR3aa: CASSAPRGGGYTF
v_gene: TRBV9; j_gene: TRBJ1-2; abundance: .; d_gene: .; CDR3nt: TGTGCCAGCAGCGCGAGACAGGCCTTTGGTGGCTACACCTTC; CDR3aa: CASSARQAFGGYTF
v_gene: TRBV19; j_gene: TRBJ1-5; abundance: .; d_gene: .; CDR3nt: TGTGCCAGTAGCCGAGGGGGGGCGACCAATCAGCCCCAGCATTTT; CDR3aa: CASSRGGATNQPQHF
v_gene: TRBV19; j_gene: TRBJ2-3; abundance: .; d_gene: TRBD2; CDR3nt: TGTGCCAGTACCCAATCGGCGGGGGGCCCCGCAGATACGCAGTATTTT; CDR3aa: CASTQSAGGPADTQYF
v_gene: TRBV7-8; j_gene: TRBJ1-3; abundance: .; d_gene: .; CDR3nt: TGTGCCAGCAGCCTCACCGACTGGACTTCCGGAAACACCATATATTTT; CDR3aa: CASSLTDWTSGNTIYF
v_gene: TRBV5-1; j_gene: TRBJ1-3; abundance: once; d_gene: .; CDR3nt: TGCGCCAGCAGCTTGGCCGGTAGTAACACCATATATTTT; CDR3aa: CASSLAGSNTIYF
v_gene: TRBV5-1; j_gene: TRBJ1-3; abundance: .; d_gene: TRBD1; CDR3nt: TGCGCCAGCAGCGCCGGGACAGGGGAGATGGGAAACACCATATATTTT; CDR3aa: CASSAGTGEMGNTIYF
v_gene: TRBV5-1; j_gene: TRBJ2-4; abundance: .; d_gene: .; CDR3nt: TGCGCCAGCAGCTCAGCAGGGGATCCTCTAGCCAAAAACATTCAGTACTTC; CDR3aa: CASSSAGDPLAKNIQYF
v_gene: TRBV5-1; j_gene: TRBJ2-7; abundance: .; d_gene: TRBD1; CDR3nt: TGCGCCAGCAGTCAGACAGGGTTATACGAGCAGTACTTC; CDR3aa: CASSQTGLYEQYF
v_gene: TRBV6-5; j_gene: TRBJ2-1; abundance: .; d_gene: TRBD1; CDR3nt: TGTGCCAGCATTATACCGGGACAGGTGATCAATGAGCAGTTCTTC; CDR3aa: CASIIPGQVINEQFF
v_gene: TRBV9; j_gene: TRBJ1-2; abundance: once; d_gene: .; CDR3nt: TGTGCCAGCAGCCCACCGGGGGGCTATGGCTACACCTTC; CDR3aa: CASSPPGGYGYTF
v_gene: TRBV18; j_gene: TRBJ2-2; abundance: .; d_gene: TRBD1; CDR3nt: TGTGCCAGCTCAGCCCGACAGGGGGCCGGGGAGCTGTTTTTT; CDR3aa: CASSARQGAGELFF
v_gene: TRBV6-2/TRBV6-3; j_gene: TRBJ2-1; abundance: few; d_gene: TRBD1; CDR3nt: TGTGCCAGCAGTACCCGGGACAGGTACAATGAGCAGTTCTTC; CDR3aa: CASSTRDRYNEQFF
v_gene: TRBV9; j_gene: TRBJ1-6; abundance: .; d_gene: .; CDR3nt: TGTGCCAGCAGCGTCCAAACAGGGACCCCCTTCGATAATTCACCCCTCCACTTT; CDR3aa: CASSVQTGTPFDNSPLHF
v_gene: TRBV5-4; j_gene: TRBJ2-3; abundance: .; d_gene: .; CDR3nt: TGTGCCAGCAGCTTTACCAGGCTTAGCACAGATACGCAGTATTTT; CDR3aa: CASSFTRLSTDTQYF